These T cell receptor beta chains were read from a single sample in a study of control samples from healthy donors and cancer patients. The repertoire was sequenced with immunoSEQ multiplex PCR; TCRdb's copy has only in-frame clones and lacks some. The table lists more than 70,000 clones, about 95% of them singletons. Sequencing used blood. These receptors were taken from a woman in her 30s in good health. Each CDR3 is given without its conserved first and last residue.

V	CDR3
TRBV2	ASSGSGSYNEQF
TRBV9	ASSASSGLAGTEQF
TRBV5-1	ASSLGTGGPGELF
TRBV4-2	ASSQELGSYNSPLH
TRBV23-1	ASSRDQRGETQY
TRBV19	ASTEQGGNSPLH
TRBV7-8	ASSPREQGSDTQY
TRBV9	ASNTGGIREKLF
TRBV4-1	ASSLTSGGAGTQY
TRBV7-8	ASSPNRGLGGGRVNYGYT
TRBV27	ASSFGAAGSYEQY
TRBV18	ASSREQGVYGYT
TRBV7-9	ATRLGAGINEKLF
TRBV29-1	SGLQGGSGNTIY
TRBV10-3	AISSISGTEAF
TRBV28	ASSLDSTRREQY
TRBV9	ASSAAGLTEAF
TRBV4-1	ASSQGGGVNSPLH